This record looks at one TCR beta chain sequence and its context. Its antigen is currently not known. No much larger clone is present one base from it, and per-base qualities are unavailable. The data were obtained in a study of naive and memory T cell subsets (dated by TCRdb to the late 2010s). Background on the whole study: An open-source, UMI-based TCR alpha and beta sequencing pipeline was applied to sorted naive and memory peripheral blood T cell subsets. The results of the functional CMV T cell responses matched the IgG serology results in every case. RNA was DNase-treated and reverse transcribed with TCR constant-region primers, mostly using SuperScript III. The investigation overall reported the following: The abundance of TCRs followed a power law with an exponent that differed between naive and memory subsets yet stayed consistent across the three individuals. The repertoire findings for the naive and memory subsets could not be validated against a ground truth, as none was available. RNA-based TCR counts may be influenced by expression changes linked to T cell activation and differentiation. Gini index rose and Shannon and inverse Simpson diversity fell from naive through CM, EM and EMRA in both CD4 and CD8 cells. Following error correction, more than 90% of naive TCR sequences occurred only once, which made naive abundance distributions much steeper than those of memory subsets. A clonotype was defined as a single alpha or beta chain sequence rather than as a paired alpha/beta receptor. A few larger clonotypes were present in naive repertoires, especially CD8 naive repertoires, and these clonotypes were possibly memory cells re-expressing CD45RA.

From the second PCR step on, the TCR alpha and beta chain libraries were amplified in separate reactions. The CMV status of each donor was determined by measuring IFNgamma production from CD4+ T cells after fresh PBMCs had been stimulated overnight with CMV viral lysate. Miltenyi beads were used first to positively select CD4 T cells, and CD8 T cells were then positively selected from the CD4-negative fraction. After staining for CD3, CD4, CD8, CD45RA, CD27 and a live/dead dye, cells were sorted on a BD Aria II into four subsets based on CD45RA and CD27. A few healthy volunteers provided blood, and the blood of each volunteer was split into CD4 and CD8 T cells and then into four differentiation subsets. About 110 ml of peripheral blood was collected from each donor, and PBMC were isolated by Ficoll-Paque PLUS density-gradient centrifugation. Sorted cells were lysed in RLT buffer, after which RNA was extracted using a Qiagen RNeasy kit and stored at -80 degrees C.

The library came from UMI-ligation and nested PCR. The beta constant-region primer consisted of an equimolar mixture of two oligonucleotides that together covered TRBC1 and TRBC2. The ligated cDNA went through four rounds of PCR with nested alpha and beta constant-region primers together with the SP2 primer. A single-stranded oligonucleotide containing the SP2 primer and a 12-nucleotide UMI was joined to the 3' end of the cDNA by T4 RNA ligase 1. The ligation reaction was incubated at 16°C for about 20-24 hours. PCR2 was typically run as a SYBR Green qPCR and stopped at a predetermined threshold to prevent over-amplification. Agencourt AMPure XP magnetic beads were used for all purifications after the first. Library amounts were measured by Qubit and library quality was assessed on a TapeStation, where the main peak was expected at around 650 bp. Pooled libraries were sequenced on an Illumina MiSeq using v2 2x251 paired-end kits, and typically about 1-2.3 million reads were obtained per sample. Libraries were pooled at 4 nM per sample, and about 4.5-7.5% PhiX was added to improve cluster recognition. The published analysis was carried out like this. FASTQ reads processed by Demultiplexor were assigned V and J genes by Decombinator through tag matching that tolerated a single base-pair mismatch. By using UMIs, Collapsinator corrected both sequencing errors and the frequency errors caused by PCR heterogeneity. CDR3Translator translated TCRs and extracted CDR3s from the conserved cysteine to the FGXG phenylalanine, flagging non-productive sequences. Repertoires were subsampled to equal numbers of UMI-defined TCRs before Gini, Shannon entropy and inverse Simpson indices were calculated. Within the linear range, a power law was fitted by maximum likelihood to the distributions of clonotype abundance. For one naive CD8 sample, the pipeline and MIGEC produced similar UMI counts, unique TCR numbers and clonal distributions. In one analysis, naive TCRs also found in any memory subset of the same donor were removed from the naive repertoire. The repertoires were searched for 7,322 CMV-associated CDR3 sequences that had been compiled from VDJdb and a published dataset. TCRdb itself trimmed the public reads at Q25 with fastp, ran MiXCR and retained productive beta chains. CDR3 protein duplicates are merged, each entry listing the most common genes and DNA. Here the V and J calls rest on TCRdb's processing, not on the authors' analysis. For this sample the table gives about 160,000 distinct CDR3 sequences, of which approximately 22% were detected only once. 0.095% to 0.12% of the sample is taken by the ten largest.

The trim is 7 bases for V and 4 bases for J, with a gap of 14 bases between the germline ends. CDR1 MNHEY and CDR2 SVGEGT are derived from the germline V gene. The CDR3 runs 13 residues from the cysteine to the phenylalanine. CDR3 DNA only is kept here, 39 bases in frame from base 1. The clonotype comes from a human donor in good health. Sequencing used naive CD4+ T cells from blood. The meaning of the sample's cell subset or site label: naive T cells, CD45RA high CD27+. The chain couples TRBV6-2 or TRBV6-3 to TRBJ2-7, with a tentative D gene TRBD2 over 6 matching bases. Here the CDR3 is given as CASNDGSPYEQYF. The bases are TGTGCCAGCAACGACGGGAGTCCTTACGAGCAGTACTTC.